This TCR beta chain was sequenced for a study of blood T cell repertoires in COVID-19. Background on the study: Samples came from the United States, Italy and Spain, spanning acute and convalescent COVID-19. In each case, the material was cDNA or gDNA derived from T cells, B-cell-depleted T cells, or PBMCs.

Participants came from some 26 US areas, aged roughly 18 to 89 years. Participants reported their clinical history, and cohort assignment relied on those reports. Libraries were prepared by immunoSEQ multiplex PCR; TCRdb keeps only in-frame clonotypes and omits some of them. The sample lists roughly 300,000 clones, 80% to 90% occurring once. Germline CDR1 SSHAT, CDR2 FNYEAQ (reference sequence). This CDR3 comprises 15 residues. Comments on this clone: At one boundary the junction diverges from the germline segment, which might be a read error.

The receptor's source is a woman in her thirties or forties with acute COVID-19. The chain has TRBV7-7 and TRBJ2-5, with 7 nucleotides matching TRBD1. The sequencing input was PBMCs or T cells enriched from blood (not recorded which). The CDR3 is CASSLDRDSRETQYF. As DNA, the CDR3 is TGTGCTAGCAGCTTAGACAGGGATTCCAGAGAGACCCAGTACTTC.